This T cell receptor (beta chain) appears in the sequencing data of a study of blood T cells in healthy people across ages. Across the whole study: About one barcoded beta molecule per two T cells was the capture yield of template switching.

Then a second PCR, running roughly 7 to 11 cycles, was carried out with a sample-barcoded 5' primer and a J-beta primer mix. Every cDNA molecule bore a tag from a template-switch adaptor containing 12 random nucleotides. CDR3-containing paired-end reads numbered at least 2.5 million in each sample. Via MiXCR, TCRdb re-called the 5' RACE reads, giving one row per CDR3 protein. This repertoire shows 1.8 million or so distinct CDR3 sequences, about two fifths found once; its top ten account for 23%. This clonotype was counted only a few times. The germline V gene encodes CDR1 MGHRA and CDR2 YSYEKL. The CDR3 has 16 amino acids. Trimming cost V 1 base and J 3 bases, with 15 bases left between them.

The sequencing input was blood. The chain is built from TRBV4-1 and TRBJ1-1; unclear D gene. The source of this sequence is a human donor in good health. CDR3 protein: CASSQGLIRGDTEAFF. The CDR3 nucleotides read TGCGCCAGCAGCCAAGGCCTTATCAGAGGTGACACTGAAGCTTTCTTT.